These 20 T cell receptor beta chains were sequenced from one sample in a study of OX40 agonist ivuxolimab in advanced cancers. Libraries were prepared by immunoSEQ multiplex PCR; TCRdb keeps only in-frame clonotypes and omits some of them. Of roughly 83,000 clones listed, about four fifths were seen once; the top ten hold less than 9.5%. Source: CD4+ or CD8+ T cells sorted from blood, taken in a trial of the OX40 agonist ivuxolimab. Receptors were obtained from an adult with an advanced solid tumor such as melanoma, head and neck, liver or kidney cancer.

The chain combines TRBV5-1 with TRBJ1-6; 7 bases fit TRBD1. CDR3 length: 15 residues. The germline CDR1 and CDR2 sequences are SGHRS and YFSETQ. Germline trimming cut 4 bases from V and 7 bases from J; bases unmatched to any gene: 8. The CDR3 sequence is CASSDSGTVNSPLHF. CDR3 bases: TGCGCCAGCAGCGATTCCGGGACAGTAAATTCACCCCTCCACTTT.

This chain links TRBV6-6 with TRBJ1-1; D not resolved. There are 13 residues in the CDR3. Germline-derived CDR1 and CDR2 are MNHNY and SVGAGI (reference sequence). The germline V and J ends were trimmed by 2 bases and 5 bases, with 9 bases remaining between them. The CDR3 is CASSYRPGTEAFF. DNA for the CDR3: TGTGCCAGCAGTTACCGGCCGGGGACTGAAGCTTTCTTT.

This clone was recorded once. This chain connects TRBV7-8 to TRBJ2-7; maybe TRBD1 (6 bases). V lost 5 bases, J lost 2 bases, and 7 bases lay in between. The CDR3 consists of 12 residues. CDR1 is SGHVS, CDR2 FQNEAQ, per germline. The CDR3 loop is CASSRDTYEQYF. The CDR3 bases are TGTGCCAGCAGCCGGGACACCTACGAGCAGTACTTC.

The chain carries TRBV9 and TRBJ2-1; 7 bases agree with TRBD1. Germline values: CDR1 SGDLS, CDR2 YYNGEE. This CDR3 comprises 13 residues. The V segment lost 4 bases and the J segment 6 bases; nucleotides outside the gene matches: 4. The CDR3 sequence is CASSLDRVNEQFF. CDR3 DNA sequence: TGTGCCAGCAGCCTCGACAGGGTCAATGAGCAGTTCTTC.

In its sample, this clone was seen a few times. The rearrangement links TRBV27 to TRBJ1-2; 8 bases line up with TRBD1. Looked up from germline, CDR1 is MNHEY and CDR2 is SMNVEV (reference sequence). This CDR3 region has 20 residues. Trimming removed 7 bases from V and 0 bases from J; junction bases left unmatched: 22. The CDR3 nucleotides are TGTGCCAGCACACAAAGGCGGCCCAGGGGGCTCCGAATTTCTAACTATGGCTACACCTTC. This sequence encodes CASTQRRPRGLRISNYGYTF.

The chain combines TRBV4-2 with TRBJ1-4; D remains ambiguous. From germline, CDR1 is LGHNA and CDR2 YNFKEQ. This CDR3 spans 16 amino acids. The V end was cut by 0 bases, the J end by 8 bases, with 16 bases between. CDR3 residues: CASSQDPDFAREKLFF. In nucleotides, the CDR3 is TGTGCCAGCAGCCAAGATCCGGATTTTGCCAGGGAAAAACTGTTTTTT.

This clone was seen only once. DNA for the CDR3: TGTGCCAGCAGCGCCCAGGTTTCGGGATACGCCTACAATGAGCAGTTCTTC. Its protein is CASSAQVSGYAYNEQFF. The chain employs TRBV7-2 and TRBJ2-1, with a possible D match to TRBD2 (5 bases). CDR3 length: 17 residues. V was shortened by 5 bases and J by 2 bases, with 19 bases between the two germline ends. In germline, CDR1 is SGHTA, CDR2 FQGNSA.

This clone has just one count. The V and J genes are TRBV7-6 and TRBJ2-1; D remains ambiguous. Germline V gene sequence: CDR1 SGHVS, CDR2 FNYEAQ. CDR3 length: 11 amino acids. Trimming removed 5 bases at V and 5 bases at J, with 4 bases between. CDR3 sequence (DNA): TGTGCCAGCAGCGGCCACAATGAGCAGTTCTTC. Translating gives CASSGHNEQFF.

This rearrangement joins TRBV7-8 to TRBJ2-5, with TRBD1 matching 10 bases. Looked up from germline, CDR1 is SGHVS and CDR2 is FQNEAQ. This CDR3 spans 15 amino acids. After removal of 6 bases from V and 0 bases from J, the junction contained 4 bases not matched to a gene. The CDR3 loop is CASRRGQGYQETQYF. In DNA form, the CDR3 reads TGTGCCAGCAGGCGGGGACAGGGGTACCAAGAGACCCAGTACTTC.

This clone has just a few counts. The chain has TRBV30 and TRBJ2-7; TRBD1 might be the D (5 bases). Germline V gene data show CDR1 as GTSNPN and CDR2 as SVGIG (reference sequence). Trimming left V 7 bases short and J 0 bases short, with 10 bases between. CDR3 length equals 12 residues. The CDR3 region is CASQGVSYEQYF. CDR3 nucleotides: TGTGCCTCCCAGGGTGTCTCCTACGAGCAGTACTTC. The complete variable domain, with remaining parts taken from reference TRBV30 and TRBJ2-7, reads SQTIHQWPATLVQPVGSPLSLECTVEGTSNPNLYWYRQAAGRGLQLLFYSVGIGQISSEVPQNLSASRPQDRQFILSSKKLLLSDSGFYLCASQGVSYEQYFGPGTRLTVT.

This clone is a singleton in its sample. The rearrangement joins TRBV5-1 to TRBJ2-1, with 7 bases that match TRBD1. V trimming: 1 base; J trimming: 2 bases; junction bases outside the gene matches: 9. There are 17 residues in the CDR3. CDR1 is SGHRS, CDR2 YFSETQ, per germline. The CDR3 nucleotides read TGCGCCAGCAGCTTGTTACCTACAGGGGTAACCTACAATGAGCAGTTCTTC. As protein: CASSLLPTGVTYNEQFF.

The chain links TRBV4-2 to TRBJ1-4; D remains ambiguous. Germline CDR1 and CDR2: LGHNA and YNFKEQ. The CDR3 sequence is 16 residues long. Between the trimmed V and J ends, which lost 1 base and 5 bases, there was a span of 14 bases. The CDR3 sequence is CASSQGTGNPNEKLFF. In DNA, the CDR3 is TGTGCCAGCAGCCAAGGCACGGGGAACCCCAATGAAAAACTGTTTTTT.

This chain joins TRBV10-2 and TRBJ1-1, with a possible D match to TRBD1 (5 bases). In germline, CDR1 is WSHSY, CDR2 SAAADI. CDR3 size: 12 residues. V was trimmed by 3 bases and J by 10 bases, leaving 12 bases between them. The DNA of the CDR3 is TGCGCCAGCAGTGACCCGGCTAGGGGAGCTTTCTTT. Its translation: CASSDPARGAFF.

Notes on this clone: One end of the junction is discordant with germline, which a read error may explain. CDR3 nucleotides: TGTGCCAGTAGTGAGGGTCTGGAGAGACCCTACGAGCAGTACTTC. Protein: CASSEGLERPYEQYF. The J gene is TRBJ2-7, the V gene TRBV6-1, with D possibly TRBD2 on 5 matching bases. This CDR3 has 15 amino acids. Germline V gene sequence: CDR1 MNHNS, CDR2 SASEGT.

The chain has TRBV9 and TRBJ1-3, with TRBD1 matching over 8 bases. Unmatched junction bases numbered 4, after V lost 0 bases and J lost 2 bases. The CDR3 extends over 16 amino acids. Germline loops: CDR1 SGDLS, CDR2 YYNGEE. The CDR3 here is CASSVGADRAGNTIYF. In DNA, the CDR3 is TGTGCCAGCAGCGTAGGGGCGGACAGGGCTGGAAACACCATATATTTT. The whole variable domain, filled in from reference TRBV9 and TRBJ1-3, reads DSGVTQTPKHLITATGQRVTLRCSPRSGDLSVYWYQQSLDQGLQFLIQYYNGEERAKGNILERFSAQQFPDLHSELNLSSLELGDSALYFCASSVGADRAGNTIYFGEGSWLTVV.

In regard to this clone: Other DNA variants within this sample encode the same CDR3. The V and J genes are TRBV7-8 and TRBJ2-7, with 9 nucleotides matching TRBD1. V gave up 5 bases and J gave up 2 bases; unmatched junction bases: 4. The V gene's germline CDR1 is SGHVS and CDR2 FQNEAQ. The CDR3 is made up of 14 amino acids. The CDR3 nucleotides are TGTGCCAGCAGCCTGGGGACAGGGCCCTACGAGCAGTACTTC. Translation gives CASSLGTGPYEQYF.

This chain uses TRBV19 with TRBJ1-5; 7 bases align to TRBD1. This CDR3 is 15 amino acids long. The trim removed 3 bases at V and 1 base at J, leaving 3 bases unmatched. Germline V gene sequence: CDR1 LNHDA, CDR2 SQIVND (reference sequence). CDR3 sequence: CASSMGQLSNQPQHF. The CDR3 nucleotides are TGTGCCAGTAGTATGGGACAGCTAAGCAATCAGCCCCAGCATTTT.

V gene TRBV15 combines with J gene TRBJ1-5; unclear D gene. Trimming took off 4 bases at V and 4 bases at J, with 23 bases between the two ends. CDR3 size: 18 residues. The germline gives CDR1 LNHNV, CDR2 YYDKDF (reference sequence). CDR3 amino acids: CATSNPLARTVPNQPQHF. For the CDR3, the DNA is TGTGCCACCAGCAACCCCTTAGCTCGGACCGTGCCGAATCAGCCCCAGCATTTT. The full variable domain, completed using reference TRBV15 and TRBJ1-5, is DAMVIQNPRYQVTQFGKPVTLSCSQTLNHNVMYWYQQKSSQAPKLLFHYYDKDFNNEADTPDNFQSRRPNTSFCFLDIRSPGLGDTAMYLCATSNPLARTVPNQPQHFGDGTRLSIL.

The CDR3 DNA follows: TGTGCCAGCAGCCGGGACTCCTGGAGGTCTGGGGAGCTGTTTTTT. This translates into CASSRDSWRSGELFF. J is TRBJ2-2 and V is TRBV7-8; weak D call: TRBD2 (6 bases). The V end was cut by 5 bases, the J end by 8 bases, with 18 bases between. The CDR3 is 15 amino acids. Germline CDR1 and CDR2: SGHVS and FQNEAQ.

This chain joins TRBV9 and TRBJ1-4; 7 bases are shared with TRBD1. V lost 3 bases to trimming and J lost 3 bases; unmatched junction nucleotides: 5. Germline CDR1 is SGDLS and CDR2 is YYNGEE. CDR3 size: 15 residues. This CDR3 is CASSAGDRPNEKLFF. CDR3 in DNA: TGTGCCAGCAGCGCGGGGGACAGACCTAATGAAAAACTGTTTTTT.